These 24 T cell receptor beta chains originate from one sample sequenced in a study of shared clonotypes between healthy human individuals. TCRdb's copy holds only in-frame clones and misses some; the assay was immunoSEQ multiplex PCR. The sample lists about 2.1 million clones, 93% occurring once. Naivety among CD8 cells was defined by CD45RO negativity and positive CCR7 selection, thereby excluding terminally differentiated effector memory CD45RA+ cells. The sequenced sample was naive CD8+ T cells from PBMCs. Receptors were obtained from a man aged 18 to 29 in good health. Some clones in this sample may be carry-over from other donors' samples.

V usage is TRBV7-8 and J usage is TRBJ2-7; D may be TRBD1 or TRBD2 (5 bases each). The ends were cut back, 5 bases at V and 0 bases at J, with 20 bases in the middle. The CDR3 sequence is 17 residues long. Germline loops: CDR1 SGHVS, CDR2 FQNEAQ. Written as DNA, the CDR3 is TGTGCCAGCAGCCCGCGGAACTGGGGGAGAAGCTCCTACGAGCAGTACTTC. Residues: CASSPRNWGRSSYEQYF.

The genes are TRBV19 and TRBJ1-4; TRBD1 matches 9 bases. From germline, CDR1 is LNHDA and CDR2 SQIVND (reference sequence). Trimming cost V 8 bases and J 8 bases; bases outside gene matches: 9. This CDR3 contains 14 residues. Written as DNA, the CDR3 is TGTGCCAGTCAGTTCGGGACAGGGTTGGAAAAACTGTTTTTT. It translates to CASQFGTGLEKLFF.

The chain couples TRBV29-1 to TRBJ1-1; D is uncertain. The CDR3 runs 13 residues. CDR1 is SQVTM, CDR2 ANQGSEA, per germline. Deletions cut 2 bases from V and 6 bases from J, with 13 bases between. The CDR3: CSVEPTLGSEAFF. The CDR3 DNA reads TGCAGCGTTGAACCCACTCTAGGGTCTGAAGCTTTCTTT.

The V and J genes are TRBV19 and TRBJ1-5; 10 positions match TRBD1. Trimming took 2 bases from V and 0 from J; bases not matched to a gene: 13. Germline assignment: CDR1 LNHDA and CDR2 SQIVND (reference sequence). This CDR3 comprises 20 residues. This CDR3 is CASSINRDRGLIYSNQPQHF. In nucleotides, the CDR3 is TGTGCCAGTAGTATAAATAGGGACAGGGGTTTGATCTATAGCAATCAGCCCCAGCATTTT. Supplemented by reference TRBV19 and TRBJ1-5, the full variable domain reads DGGITQSPKYLFRKEGQNVTLSCEQNLNHDAMYWYRQDPGQGLRLIYYSQIVNDFQKGDIAEGYSVSREKKESFPLTVTSAQKNPTAFYLCASSINRDRGLIYSNQPQHFGDGTRLSIL.

This clone occurred a few times. The sample has other DNA sequences that encode this CDR3 too. V usage is TRBV9 and J usage is TRBJ2-2; D is perhaps TRBD1 or TRBD2 (5 bases each). Per the germline V gene, CDR1 is SGDLS and CDR2 is YYNGEE. The CDR3 is made up of 14 amino acids. The V and J ends lost 4 bases and 4 bases respectively, with 11 bases between them. DNA of the CDR3: TGTGCCAGCAGCCTTGGGGGATCCACCGGGGAGCTGTTTTTT. It encodes CASSLGGSTGELFF.

The chain combines TRBV28 with TRBJ2-1, with D hard to call. Germline lookup yields CDR1 MDHEN and CDR2 SYDVKM. V gave up 6 bases and J gave up 4 bases, with 19 bases separating them. This CDR3 comprises 16 residues. Written as DNA, the CDR3 is TGTGCCAGCAGCTTGATCCAGGAGTCTCCTTACAATGAGCAGTTCTTC. This translates into CASSLIQESPYNEQFF. The complete variable domain, with remaining parts taken from reference TRBV28 and TRBJ2-1, reads DVKVTQSSRYLVKRTGEKVFLECVQDMDHENMFWYRQDPGLGLRLIYFSYDVKMKEKGDIPEGYSVSREKKERFSLILESASTNQTSMYLCASSLIQESPYNEQFFGPGTRLTVL.

Here the CDR3 reads CACQQNTEAFF. The DNA of the CDR3 is TGTGCCTGTCAACAGAACACTGAAGCTTTCTTT. The V call is TRBV2, the J call TRBJ1-1; no clear D gene. Between the trimmed V and J ends, which lost 11 bases and 1 base, there was a span of 8 bases. The CDR3 is made up of 11 amino acids. CDR1 is SNHLY, CDR2 FYNNEI, per germline.

The V gene is TRBV25-1, the J gene TRBJ2-5; TRBD1 aligns across 11 bases. Germline V gene lookup returns CDR1 MGHDK and CDR2 SYGVNS. V shed 7 bases, J shed 3 bases, and the junction held 13 bases outside the gene matches. The CDR3 runs 17 residues. This chain's CDR3 is CASTGPPPGQGEETQYF. CDR3 sequence (DNA): TGTGCCAGCACCGGACCCCCTCCGGGACAGGGGGAAGAGACCCAGTACTTC.

The rearrangement links TRBV15 to TRBJ1-4; TRBD1 agrees at 8 bases. J was trimmed by 6 bases and V by 1 base; bases with no gene match: 4. The germline V gene encodes CDR1 LNHNV and CDR2 YYDKDF (reference sequence). CDR3 length: 15 amino acids. Written as DNA, the CDR3 is TGTGCCACCAGCAGAGCAACAGGGGGGGATGAAAAACTGTTTTTT. Its translation: CATSRATGGDEKLFF.

The rearrangement uses TRBV10-3 and TRBJ2-7, with TRBD2 identical over 10 bases. The CDR3 has 17 residues. V dropped 1 base and J dropped 2; count of bases not matched to a gene: 8. From germline, CDR1 is ENHRY and CDR2 SYGVKD. The CDR3 DNA reads TGTGCCATCAGTGAGTTGACCACTAGCGGGAAGACCTACGAGCAGTACTTC. Its protein product is CAISELTTSGKTYEQYF.

This chain uses TRBV19 with TRBJ1-5, with D perhaps TRBD1 (6 bases). Germline V gene lookup returns CDR1 LNHDA and CDR2 SQIVND (reference sequence). The V gene lost 6 bases and the J gene lost 3 bases, with 15 bases spanning the gap. CDR3 length: 15 amino acids. The CDR3 protein is CASRYRGLPNQPQHF. The CDR3 DNA follows: TGTGCCAGTAGATATCGGGGGCTACCCAATCAGCCCCAGCATTTT.

V is TRBV4-3 and J is TRBJ2-4; possibly TRBD2 for D (6 bases). Germline CDR1 LGHNA, CDR2 YSLEER. The CDR3 length is 15 residues. The germline V and J ends were trimmed by 4 bases and 8 bases, with 18 bases remaining between them. Written as DNA, the CDR3 is TGCGCCAGCAGCCCCAGGCTAGCGAGGCAGGACATTCAGTACTTC. Residues: CASSPRLARQDIQYF.

V is TRBV7-9 and J is TRBJ2-5, with 9 bases aligning to TRBD2. Germline V gives CDR1 SEHNR, CDR2 FQNEAQ (reference sequence). The CDR3 runs 16 residues. V shed 3 bases and J 2 bases; nucleotides not matched to a gene: 7. The CDR3 nucleotides read TGTGCCAGCAGCTTTTCCGCGGGAGGGGCTCAAGAGACCCAGTACTTC. Its protein is CASSFSAGGAQETQYF.

V and J are TRBV27 and TRBJ1-5; 7 bases map to TRBD1. The trim removed 2 bases at V and 3 bases at J, leaving 1 base unmatched. In germline, CDR1 is MNHEY, CDR2 SMNVEV (reference sequence). This CDR3 is 14 amino acids long. CDR3: CASSLQGVNQPQHF. Here the CDR3 DNA reads TGTGCCAGCAGTTTACAGGGGGTCAATCAGCCCCAGCATTTT.

The rearrangement links TRBV28 to TRBJ2-3; the D is unclear. The germline CDR1 and CDR2 sequences are MDHEN and SYDVKM. This CDR3 is 15 amino acids long. With 8 bases removed from V and 0 bases from J, the gap between germline ends came to 15 bases. The CDR3 is CASVHGHSSTDTQYF. In DNA form, the CDR3 reads TGTGCCAGCGTTCACGGGCATTCTAGCACAGATACGCAGTATTTT.

The chain combines TRBV6-5 with TRBJ2-7, with D tentatively TRBD1 (6 bases). Germline V lookup: CDR1 MNHEY, CDR2 SVGAGI. V gave up 11 bases and J gave up 5 bases, with 16 bases separating them. This CDR3 region has 12 residues. Written as DNA, the CDR3 is TGTGCCTCATGGAACAGGGCACACGAGCAGTACTTC. The encoded protein is CASWNRAHEQYF.

The chain links TRBV7-8 to TRBJ2-5; D is ambiguous. CDR3 length: 13 amino acids. Germline CDR1 SGHVS, CDR2 FQNEAQ. With 3 bases removed from V and 1 base from J, the gap between germline ends came to 6 bases. The CDR3 nucleotides are TGTGCCAGCAGCTTTCTTCCCCAAGAGACCCAGTACTTC. It encodes CASSFLPQETQYF.

Concerning this clone: The identical CDR3 is also encoded by other nucleotide sequences in the sample. The CDR3 coding sequence is TGTGCCAGCAGTTTGAGGTTCCCCTACGAGCAGTACTTC. This codes for CASSLRFPYEQYF. The chain combines TRBV27 with TRBJ2-7; D remains unclear. The CDR3 length is 13 residues. Trimming pared 3 bases from V and 2 bases from J, leaving 8 bases between. Germline values: CDR1 MNHEY, CDR2 SMNVEV (reference sequence).

This chain uses TRBV4-3 with TRBJ2-1; a possible D gene is TRBD2 (6 bases). CDR1 LGHNA and CDR2 YSLEER come from the germline V gene. With 2 bases removed from V and 5 bases from J, the gap between germline ends came to 13 bases. CDR3 length: 15 residues. The chain's CDR3 is CASSQHSSANNEQFF. The DNA of the CDR3 is TGCGCCAGCAGCCAACATTCTAGCGCCAACAATGAGCAGTTCTTC.

The chain couples TRBV29-1 to TRBJ2-2; TRBD2 matches 7 bases. CDR1 and CDR2 from the germline V gene are SQVTM and ANQGSEA. The CDR3 sequence is 13 residues long. With V trimmed by 4 bases and J by 4 bases, 3 bases remained unmatched. DNA for the CDR3: TGCAGCGTTGCGGGACTACCCACCGGGGAGCTGTTTTTT. It yields the protein CSVAGLPTGELFF.

This chain links TRBV7-6 with TRBJ1-4, with D perhaps matching TRBD1 (6 bases). This CDR3 is 14 amino acids long. Trimming left V 5 bases short and J 6 bases short, with 13 bases between. Germline lookup yields CDR1 SGHVS and CDR2 FNYEAQ. The CDR3, as DNA: TGTGCCAGCAGCGACCGGGACAACGATGAAAAACTGTTTTTT. This translates into CASSDRDNDEKLFF.

Notes on this clone: A much bigger clone sits one base away, suggesting this may be a read error. The sample contains more than one DNA sequence encoding this CDR3. V usage is TRBV9 and J usage is TRBJ1-1; D remains unclear. Trimming left V 0 bases short and J 2 bases short, with 5 bases between. Germline V gives CDR1 SGDLS, CDR2 YYNGEE. This CDR3 region has 13 residues. In DNA form, the CDR3 reads TGTGCCAGCAGCGTAGGGGATAACACTGAAGCTTTCTTT. Its protein product is CASSVGDNTEAFF.

The V gene is TRBV5-4, the J gene TRBJ1-1, with D possibly TRBD1 on 5 matching bases. Germline CDR1 is SGHNT and CDR2 is YYREEE (reference sequence). The CDR3 runs to 13 residues. The germline V and J ends were trimmed by 4 bases and 4 bases, with 11 bases remaining between them. CDR3 sequence reads: CASSGGGGTEAFF. The CDR3 DNA is TGTGCCAGCAGCGGCGGGGGAGGCACTGAAGCTTTCTTT.

The CDR3 sequence is CASRQGLRNTEAFF. The CDR3 DNA is TGTGCCAGTAGACAGGGGTTGAGGAACACTGAAGCTTTCTTT. The chain links TRBV19 to TRBJ1-1; 7 bases match TRBD1. Germline V CDR1 and CDR2: LNHDA, SQIVND (reference sequence). Losses at the gene ends were 6 bases for V and 1 base for J; bases not matched to a gene: 5. This CDR3 is built from 14 residues.